These 21 T cell receptor beta chains were sequenced from one sample in a study of control samples from healthy donors and cancer patients. Method: immunoSEQ multiplex PCR; TCRdb's copy keeps in-frame clones and lacks some. The sample carries 100,000 or so clones, 87% recorded once. Source material: blood. Receptors were obtained from a woman aged 45 to 65 in good health.

The chain employs TRBV7-2 and TRBJ1-6, with TRBD1 identical over 8 bases. Germline assignment: CDR1 SGHTA and CDR2 FQGNSA. The CDR3 spans 14 residues. V lost 5 bases, J lost 7 bases, and 4 bases stayed unmatched. CDR3 sequence: CASSGQGFNSPLHF. In nucleotides, the CDR3 is TGTGCCAGCAGCGGACAGGGTTTCAATTCACCCCTCCACTTT. Using reference TRBV7-2 and TRBJ1-6 for the parts outside the CDR3, the full variable domain is GAGVSQSPSNKVTEKGKDVELRCDPISGHTALYWYRQSLGQGLEFLIYFQGNSAPDKSGLPSDRFSAERTGGSVSTLTIQRTQQEDSAVYLCASSGQGFNSPLHFGNGTRLTVT.

CDR3: CASTRSRNQETQYF. CDR3 sequence (DNA): TGTGCCAGCACAAGATCGCGGAACCAAGAGACCCAGTACTTC. The rearrangement joins TRBV25-1 to TRBJ2-5; D call uncertain. V lost 7 bases to trimming and J lost 0 bases, with 12 bases between them. The CDR3 length is 14 residues. Germline CDR1 MGHDK, CDR2 SYGVNS.

V is TRBV29-1 and J is TRBJ2-3; D is unclear. CDR3 length equals 13 residues. The germline V gene has CDR1 SQVTM and CDR2 ANQGSEA. V was shortened by 7 bases and J by 0 bases, with 11 bases between the two germline ends. CDR3 DNA sequence: TGCAGCGCGATAAAAGTAAGCACAGATACGCAGTATTTT. Its translation: CSAIKVSTDTQYF.

In DNA form, the CDR3 reads TGCAGTGCTCTCCTTCACAATGAGCAGTTCTTC. It specifies CSALLHNEQFF. V and J are TRBV20-1 and TRBJ2-1; D uncertain. V lost 5 bases, J lost 5 bases, and 7 bases lay in between. Germline values: CDR1 DFQATT, CDR2 SNEGSKA (reference sequence). The CDR3 runs to 11 residues.

This clone appeared a single time. This chain links TRBV6-5 with TRBJ1-6; TRBD1 matches at 9 bases. The trim removed 6 bases at V and 10 bases at J, leaving 10 bases unmatched. From germline, CDR1 is MNHEY and CDR2 SVGAGI. CDR3 length equals 15 residues. In DNA, the CDR3 is TGTGCCAGCAGGAGTCGGGACAGGGAGAGCTCACCCCTCCACTTT. This codes for CASRSRDRESSPLHF.

This clone appeared a single time. V is TRBV4-2 and J is TRBJ1-6; weak D call: TRBD1 (5 bases). V was clipped by 0 bases and J by 10 bases, with 19 bases between them. This CDR3 region has 17 residues. CDR1 is LGHNA and CDR2 is YNFKEQ in the germline V gene. The CDR3 bases are TGTGCCAGCAGCCAAGATCCCCCCGCAGGGTTGGGCTCACCCCTCCACTTT. It encodes CASSQDPPAGLGSPLHF.

This clone was found once. The chain recombines TRBV29-1 with TRBJ1-2; TRBD1 matches 8 bases. Germline CDR1 and CDR2: SQVTM and ANQGSEA. The CDR3 contains 14 residues. J lost 4 bases, V lost 4 bases, and 8 bases had no gene match. In DNA, the CDR3 is TGCAGCGTTGGGACAGGGCAGGGCTTCTATGGCTACACCTTC. It is translated as CSVGTGQGFYGYTF.

This chain connects TRBV5-1 to TRBJ2-1; D ambiguous. This CDR3 is 16 amino acids long. The germline gives CDR1 SGHRS, CDR2 YFSETQ. Trimming took off 0 bases at V and 6 bases at J, with 16 bases between the two ends. CDR3 DNA sequence: TGCGCCAGCAGCTTGGGTACCCTAAGCACACTCAATGAGCAGTTCTTC. Protein product: CASSLGTLSTLNEQFF. The full variable domain, its missing parts supplied by reference TRBV5-1 and TRBJ2-1, is KAGVTQTPRYLIKTRGQQVTLSCSPISGHRSVSWYQQTPGQGLQFLFEYFSETQRNKGNFPGRFSGRQFSNSRSEMNVSTLELGDSALYLCASSLGTLSTLNEQFFGPGTRLTVL.

The chain combines TRBV6-5 with TRBJ2-1; TRBD2 matches 9 bases. The germline gives CDR1 MNHEY, CDR2 SVGAGI. CDR3 length: 14 amino acids. Trimming removed 5 bases from V and 7 bases from J; junction bases left unmatched: 6. This CDR3 is CASSLAGSENEQFF. Here the CDR3 DNA reads TGTGCCAGCAGTCTAGCGGGATCGGAAAATGAGCAGTTCTTC.

The chain links TRBV29-1 to TRBJ2-5, with D uncertain. The germline gives CDR1 SQVTM, CDR2 ANQGSEA. The CDR3 is made up of 14 amino acids. V was cut by 7 bases and J by 1 base, with 16 bases left in between. For the CDR3, the DNA is TGCAGCGAGAAGGGTGGGAACAGCCAAGAGACCCAGTACTTC. Amino acid sequence: CSEKGGNSQETQYF.

V usage is TRBV15 and J usage is TRBJ2-7; 11 nucleotides match TRBD2. Looked up from germline, CDR1 is LNHNV and CDR2 is YYDKDF (reference sequence). CDR3 length: 15 residues. V gave up 4 bases and J gave up 9 bases; unmatched junction bases: 11. The CDR3 sequence: CATSIETSGGLGQYV. DNA of the CDR3: TGTGCCACCAGCATAGAAACTAGCGGGGGCCTTGGGCAGTACGTC.

The chain combines TRBV4-1 with TRBJ2-1, with 8 nucleotides matching TRBD2. Trimming at V came to 0 bases and at J to 4 bases, leaving 14 bases not matched to a gene. The CDR3 length is 19 residues. The germline gives CDR1 MGHRA, CDR2 YSYEKL. The CDR3 here is CASSQDFGPPQRGYNEQFF. DNA of the CDR3: TGCGCCAGCAGCCAAGATTTCGGCCCCCCCCAGCGGGGGTACAATGAGCAGTTCTTC.

This chain links TRBV5-6 with TRBJ1-1; tentative D call: TRBD1 (6 bases). The CDR3 runs to 17 residues. Germline-derived CDR1 and CDR2 are SGHDT and YYEEEE. V gave up 4 bases and J gave up 8 bases, with 27 bases separating them. The CDR3 loop is CASSAIIRQDDNKEAFF. The CDR3 nucleotides read TGTGCCAGCAGCGCGATAATACGACAGGACGATAATAAGGAAGCTTTCTTT.

The rearrangement uses TRBV4-3 and TRBJ2-2; D is perhaps TRBD2 (5 bases). This CDR3 region has 15 residues. The germline V gene encodes CDR1 LGHNA and CDR2 YSLEER. The V end was cut by 2 bases, the J end by 4 bases, with 11 bases between. The CDR3 DNA sequence: TGCGCCAGCAGCCAAAATGGACTTACCACCGGGGAGCTGTTTTTT. It is translated as CASSQNGLTTGELFF.

This sequence joins TRBV4-3 and TRBJ2-3; D is unclear. The CDR3 consists of 13 residues. CDR1 LGHNA and CDR2 YSLEER come from the germline V gene. The V end was cut by 1 base, the J end by 3 bases, with 5 bases between. The CDR3 nucleotides read TGCGCCAGCAGCCAAGTTGGGACAGATACGCAGTATTTT. It encodes CASSQVGTDTQYF.

This clone was detected a few times. The chain is built from TRBV6-4 and TRBJ2-3, with a weak D call TRBD1 (8 bases). V lost 3 bases, J lost 3 bases, and 13 bases lay in between. Germline CDR1 and CDR2: MRHNA and SNTAGT. The CDR3 spans 15 residues. DNA for the CDR3: TGTGCCAGCAGTGAACAGGGGGAGGGGACAGATACGCAGTATTTT. Its protein is CASSEQGEGTDTQYF.

The rearrangement joins TRBV6-6 to TRBJ1-3; D is unclear. V dropped 0 bases and J dropped 0 bases, with 6 bases sitting between them. Germline V CDR1 and CDR2: MNHNY, SVGAGI (reference sequence). The CDR3 runs 15 residues. CDR3 sequence: CASSYSKLSGNTIYF. In DNA form, the CDR3 reads TGTGCCAGCAGTTACTCGAAGCTCTCTGGAAACACCATATATTTT.

The rearrangement uses TRBV2 and TRBJ2-1; 11 nucleotides agree with TRBD2. CDR1 and CDR2 from the germline V gene are SNHLY and FYNNEI. The V gene end was trimmed by 5 bases and the J gene end by 9 bases; junction bases not matched to a gene: 9. The CDR3 covers 15 residues. This chain's CDR3 is CASSSVSGRAGEQFF. In nucleotides, the CDR3 is TGTGCCAGCAGTAGCGTTAGCGGGAGGGCCGGTGAGCAGTTCTTC.

The chain employs TRBV1 and TRBJ2-3; TRBD1 is the table's D call and was not checked against the DNA. TRBV1 is a recognized pseudogene. The CDR3 totals 19 residues. The CDR3 bases are TGCACCAGCAGCCAAGATGGGGGTGCCGGGACAGGGGGATCAGATACGCAGTATTTT. This sequence encodes CTSSQDGGAGTGGSDTQYF.

This chain uses TRBV28 with TRBJ2-7; TRBD1 aligns across 11 bases. This CDR3 is 16 amino acids long. Germline CDR1 is MDHEN and CDR2 is SYDVKM. Germline trimming cut 2 bases from V and 4 bases from J; bases unmatched to any gene: 7. The CDR3 region is CASSLGTGGFLYEQYF. The CDR3 nucleotides read TGTGCCAGCAGTTTAGGGACAGGGGGATTTTTGTACGAGCAGTACTTC.

Here the CDR3 DNA reads TGTGCCAGCAGTGACGGGAACACAGATACGCAGTATTTT. Translated: CASSDGNTDTQYF. This chain links TRBV12-3 or TRBV12-4 with TRBJ2-3; D perhaps matches TRBD2 (5 bases). V dropped 5 bases and J dropped 2 bases, with 8 bases sitting between them. The CDR3 sequence is 13 residues long.